Listed below are T cell receptor beta chains from one sample, sequenced in a study of T cell responses to AZD1222 COVID-19 vaccine. This table comes from immunoSEQ multiplex PCR, and its TCRdb copy is limited to in-frame clones, with some not included. The data show about 76,000 clones, roughly 90% seen once. The input for sequencing was peripheral blood, taken on day 0 of AZD1222 vaccination. Receptors originate from an adult in good health. The CDR3 runs from the conserved cysteine through the conserved F or W. Each record gives: CDR3 DNA, CDR3 protein, D gene, V gene, clone size, J gene. A D gene is named only where the DNA matches it firmly. The size field is filled for only some rows; it gives once, few, many or a size class.

DNA: TGCGCCAGCAGCTTAAGGGAGCGTTTCACAGATACGCAGTATTTT; CDR3: CASSLRERFTDTQYF; D: NA; V: TRBV5-1; size: NA; J: TRBJ2-3
DNA: TGTGCCAGCAGTTTAAGTCGACAGGGCCCCACGGTCGGGGAGCTGTTTTTT; CDR3: CASSLSRQGPTVGELFF; D: TRBD1; V: TRBV27; size: NA; J: TRBJ2-2
DNA: TGTGCCAGCAGCCCAACCTCTAGCACAGATACGCAGTATTTT; CDR3: CASSPTSSTDTQYF; D: NA; V: TRBV6-2/TRBV6-3; size: NA; J: TRBJ2-3
DNA: TGTGCCAGCAGCCCCGTAGCCACGGTCGGTGGAGCTTTCTTT; CDR3: CASSPVATVGGAFF; D: NA; V: TRBV7-9; size: NA; J: TRBJ1-1
DNA: TGTGCCAGCAGCTTTTCCTCTGGAGCTGACACAGATACGCAGTATTTT; CDR3: CASSFSSGADTDTQYF; D: NA; V: TRBV7-3; size: NA; J: TRBJ2-3
DNA: TGTGCCAGCAGCTTAACGGCTAGCGGGAGGAATGAGCAGTTCTTC; CDR3: CASSLTASGRNEQFF; D: TRBD2; V: TRBV7-7; size: few; J: TRBJ2-1
DNA: TGTGCCAGCAGCCGGAGAGGCTCTGGAAACACCATATATTTT; CDR3: CASSRRGSGNTIYF; D: NA; V: TRBV7-8; size: once; J: TRBJ1-3
DNA: TGTGCCAGCGGGATCCCAGGGTCGGACACTGAAGCTTTCTTT; CDR3: CASGIPGSDTEAFF; D: NA; V: TRBV2; size: once; J: TRBJ1-1
DNA: TGTGCCAGCAGCCTCGGCTTGGACACTGAAGCTTTCTTT; CDR3: CASSLGLDTEAFF; D: NA; V: TRBV6-4; size: NA; J: TRBJ1-1
DNA: TGCGCCAGCAGCTCCGGTTTGGACAGGGGTGGCTATGGCTACACCTTC; CDR3: CASSSGLDRGGYGYTF; D: TRBD1; V: TRBV5-1; size: NA; J: TRBJ1-2
DNA: TGTGCCAGCAGTGAATACGGTATGGATGAGCAGTTCTTC; CDR3: CASSEYGMDEQFF; D: NA; V: TRBV25-1; size: NA; J: TRBJ2-1
DNA: TGTGCCAGCAGCTCTATACGGGGCACTGAAGCTTTCTTT; CDR3: CASSSIRGTEAFF; D: NA; V: TRBV7-3; size: few; J: TRBJ1-1
DNA: TGTGCCAGCAGCCACAGGGAGGGGTACACCGGGGAGCTGTTTTTT; CDR3: CASSHREGYTGELFF; D: TRBD2; V: TRBV3-1/TRBV3-2; size: NA; J: TRBJ2-2
DNA: TGTGCCAGCAGCCAAGATTTGACAGGATTGGGCTACACCTTC; CDR3: CASSQDLTGLGYTF; D: NA; V: TRBV4-2; size: NA; J: TRBJ1-2
DNA: TGCGCCAGCAATAGTGGGGCCTTCTCTGGGGCCAACGTCCTGACTTTC; CDR3: CASNSGAFSGANVLTF; D: NA; V: TRBV10-2; size: NA; J: TRBJ2-6
DNA: TGTGCCAGCAGTTTCCGACAGGGCTATGGCTACACCTTC; CDR3: CASSFRQGYGYTF; D: TRBD1; V: TRBV12-3/TRBV12-4; size: once; J: TRBJ1-2
DNA: TGTGCCAGCTCCCGCGGGACAGATACCTACGAGCAGTACTTC; CDR3: CASSRGTDTYEQYF; D: NA; V: TRBV18; size: NA; J: TRBJ2-7